The 30 T cell receptor beta chains below all came from one sample that was sequenced in a study of blood T cell repertoires in COVID-19. The method was immunoSEQ multiplex PCR; TCRdb's version includes in-frame clones alone and lacks a portion of them. The sample includes about 120,000 clones, roughly four fifths of them seen just once. The specimen was peripheral blood. The source is a human donor in a cohort sampled during active COVID-19.

V usage is TRBV15 and J usage is TRBJ2-7; 8 bases fit TRBD2. Germline CDR1 is LNHNV and CDR2 is YYDKDF (reference sequence). The CDR3 consists of 15 residues. Trimming at V came to 2 bases and at J to 5 bases, leaving 8 bases not matched to a gene. The CDR3 DNA sequence: TGTGCCACCAGCAGATCCTCGGGAGGGACCGACGAGCAGTACTTC. It yields the protein CATSRSSGGTDEQYF.

This chain joins TRBV5-6 and TRBJ1-2, with a weak D call TRBD1 (5 bases). From germline, CDR1 is SGHDT and CDR2 YYEEEE. The CDR3 covers 13 residues. The V gene lost 2 bases and the J gene lost 10 bases, with 15 bases spanning the gap. Written as DNA, the CDR3 is TGTGCCAGCAGCTTCGGGACTTCAAGTTTCTACACCTTC. This translates into CASSFGTSSFYTF. The entire variable domain, with the rest obtained from reference TRBV5-6 and TRBJ1-2, is as follows: DAGVTQSPTHLIKTRGQQVTLRCSPKSGHDTVSWYQQALGQGPQFIFQYYEEEERQRGNFPDRFSGHQFPNYSSELNVNALLLGDSALYLCASSFGTSSFYTFGSGTRLTVV.

The chain has TRBV7-2 and TRBJ2-3; 8 bases map to TRBD2. V lost 7 bases, J lost 1 base, and 4 bases stayed unmatched. Germline V gene sequence: CDR1 SGHTA, CDR2 FQGNSA. The CDR3 is 14 amino acids. The CDR3 loop reads CASKAGARTDTQYF. The DNA for the CDR3 is TGTGCCAGCAAAGCGGGGGCCCGCACAGATACGCAGTATTTT.

V gene TRBV7-2 combines with J gene TRBJ2-3, with TRBD2 identical over 15 bases. The V gene end was trimmed by 1 base and the J gene end by 4 bases; junction bases not matched to a gene: 9. The CDR3 totals 19 residues. Germline V lookup: CDR1 SGHTA, CDR2 FQGNSA. Written as DNA, the CDR3 is TGTGCCAGCAGCTTAGGCTTTGGACTAGCGGGGGGGCCGGCAGATACGCAGTATTTT. This translates into CASSLGFGLAGGPADTQYF.

This clone was detected only a few times. The V call is TRBV9, the J call TRBJ2-3, with TRBD2 matching 16 bases. Germline-derived CDR1 and CDR2 are SGDLS and YYNGEE. The V segment lost 4 bases and the J segment 1 base; nucleotides outside the gene matches: 15. The CDR3 extends over 21 amino acids. This CDR3 is CASSLVGTSGGAEPRTDTQYF. CDR3 coding DNA: TGTGCCAGCAGCCTAGTCGGGACTAGCGGGGGGGCCGAACCTCGCACAGATACGCAGTATTTT.

This clone was seen just once. The J gene is TRBJ2-5, the V gene TRBV23-1; 7 bases fit TRBD1. TRBV23-1 is identified as an open reading frame with a role that is uncertain. Trimming took 6 bases from V and 1 from J; bases not matched to a gene: 8. CDR3 length: 15 residues. This CDR3 is CASSHPRTGQETQYF. The CDR3 coding sequence is TGCGCCAGCAGCCATCCTCGGACAGGCCAAGAGACCCAGTACTTC.

The gene calls are TRBV6-5 and TRBJ2-3, with TRBD2 matching over 11 bases. Germline V gives CDR1 MNHEY, CDR2 SVGAGI. The CDR3 runs to 13 residues. The V and J ends lost 7 bases and 10 bases, in that order; junction bases with no gene match: 7. The chain's CDR3 is CASTTLAGGPQYF. Written as DNA, the CDR3 is TGTGCCAGCACCACCCTAGCGGGGGGCCCGCAGTATTTT.

The chain joins TRBV19 to TRBJ2-5, with TRBD1 as a possible D gene (6 bases). V dropped 0 bases and J dropped 1 base, with 9 bases sitting between them. Per the germline V gene, CDR1 is LNHDA and CDR2 is SQIVND (reference sequence). CDR3 length: 15 residues. The CDR3 loop is CASSIDATGQETQYF. The CDR3 nucleotides read TGTGCCAGTAGTATAGATGCGACAGGCCAAGAGACCCAGTACTTC.

The rearrangement links TRBV4-1 to TRBJ2-4, with a tentative D call TRBD1 (6 bases). Germline V CDR1 and CDR2: MGHRA, YSYEKL. V was clipped by 1 base and J by 7 bases, with 11 bases between them. This CDR3 contains 14 residues. Here the CDR3 reads CASSQAGAQNIQYF. The CDR3 DNA reads as TGCGCCAGCAGCCAAGCAGGGGCGCAGAACATTCAGTACTTC.

The chain has TRBV5-1 and TRBJ2-1; TRBD2 aligns across 7 bases. Germline V gene data show CDR1 as SGHRS and CDR2 as YFSETQ. Trimming removed 0 bases from V and 9 bases from J; junction bases left unmatched: 3. CDR3 size: 13 residues. The DNA of the CDR3 is TGCGCCAGCAGCTTGGATGGGGGGGTTGAGCAGTTCTTC. Protein sequence: CASSLDGGVEQFF.

This clone showed up just once. In this CDR3 the conserved last residue, phenylalanine or tryptophan, is missing, so a read error is likely. The DNA is omitted, as the CDR3 cannot be located on it reliably, and the CDR3 follows TCRdb's listing. The chain carries TRBV10-1 and TRBJ2-7; the table's D call, TRBD2, has no DNA check behind it. Germline V lookup: CDR1 WNHNN, CDR2 SYGVQD (reference sequence). The CDR3 totals 13 residues, both ends included. The CDR3 is CASSEILRDGRLI.

V usage is TRBV11-2 and J usage is TRBJ2-5; D remains unclear. Germline assignment: CDR1 SGHAT and CDR2 FQNNGV. The CDR3 has 13 residues. V dropped 2 bases and J dropped 4 bases, with 8 bases sitting between them. The CDR3 spells CASSLLVVETQYF. CDR3 coding DNA: TGTGCCAGCAGCTTATTGGTAGTAGAGACCCAGTACTTC.

The V call is TRBV3-1 (or the pseudogene TRBV3-2), the J call TRBJ2-5; 7 bases line up with TRBD2. The V segment lost 4 bases and the J segment 4 bases; nucleotides outside the gene matches: 12. This CDR3 has 16 amino acids. Germline CDR1 reads LGHDT; CDR2 reads YNNKEL (reference sequence). This CDR3 reads CASSPPGLGAGETQYF. CDR3 DNA: TGTGCCAGCAGCCCCCCCGGACTAGGTGCTGGAGAGACCCAGTACTTC.

This chain connects TRBV5-1 to TRBJ2-5; TRBD2 matches 7 bases. CDR3 size: 13 residues. V gave up 0 bases and J gave up 4 bases; unmatched junction bases: 0. Germline V gene lookup returns CDR1 SGHRS and CDR2 YFSETQ. In DNA, the CDR3 is TGCGCCAGCAGCTTGGCTAGCGGAGAGACCCAGTACTTC. Its protein is CASSLASGETQYF. Filled out from reference TRBV5-1 and TRBJ2-5, the complete variable domain reads KAGVTQTPRYLIKTRGQQVTLSCSPISGHRSVSWYQQTPGQGLQFLFEYFSETQRNKGNFPGRFSGRQFSNSRSEMNVSTLELGDSALYLCASSLASGETQYFGPGTRLLVL.

The J gene is TRBJ2-5, the V gene TRBV11-1, with TRBD1 matching over 8 bases. The CDR3 runs to 14 residues. Germline assignment: CDR1 SGHAT and CDR2 FQDESV (reference sequence). V trimming: 6 bases; J trimming: 2 bases; junction bases outside the gene matches: 5. The CDR3 is CASSLDRVQETQYF. In DNA form, the CDR3 reads TGTGCCAGCAGTTTGGACAGGGTTCAAGAGACCCAGTACTTC. The full variable domain, rest sourced from reference TRBV11-1 and TRBJ2-5, is EAEVAQSPRYKITEKSQAVAFWCDPISGHATLYWYRQILGQGPELLVQFQDESVVDDSQLPKDRFSAERLKGVDSTLKIQPAELGDSAMYLCASSLDRVQETQYFGPGTRLLVL.

The chain recombines TRBV4-2 with TRBJ2-7; TRBD1 matches at 8 bases. The CDR3 length is 15 residues. Germline-derived CDR1 and CDR2 are LGHNA and YNFKEQ. Trimming removed 4 bases from V and 1 base from J; junction bases left unmatched: 6. The CDR3 spells CASSPRTGLSYEQYF. The CDR3 DNA reads TGTGCCAGCAGCCCCCGGACAGGGTTATCCTACGAGCAGTACTTC.

J is TRBJ1-6 and V is TRBV2; no definite D call. The CDR3 contains 14 residues. V was cut by 6 bases and J by 4 bases, with 10 bases left in between. Germline V CDR1 and CDR2: SNHLY, FYNNEI. This CDR3 reads CASSPLEYNSPLHF. CDR3 sequence (DNA): TGTGCCAGCAGCCCCCTAGAGTATAATTCACCCCTCCACTTT.

The chain employs TRBV6-1 and TRBJ1-5; the D gene is possibly TRBD1 (5 bases). Per the germline V gene, CDR1 is MNHNS and CDR2 is SASEGT. This CDR3 is built from 14 residues. V gave up 1 base and J gave up 4 bases, with 8 bases separating them. The CDR3 bases are TGTGCCAGCAGTGAAGTGGGGGGGAATCAGCCCCAGCATTTT. This sequence encodes CASSEVGGNQPQHF.

The gene calls are TRBV6-1 and TRBJ1-5; D not certain. In germline, CDR1 is MNHNS, CDR2 SASEGT. The V end lost 3 bases, the J end lost 0 bases, and 12 bases lay between the germline ends. The CDR3 contains 16 residues. The DNA of the CDR3 is TGTGCCAGCAGTGATTATGCAGTTTATAGCAATCAGCCCCAGCATTTT. As protein: CASSDYAVYSNQPQHF.

The V and J genes are TRBV19 and TRBJ1-5, with 8 bases aligning to TRBD1. The CDR3 contains 17 residues. CDR1 and CDR2 (germline): LNHDA, SQIVND (reference sequence). The ends lost 7 bases at V and 0 bases at J; junction bases unmatched: 11. The CDR3 here is CASTETGGDYSNQPQHF. The DNA of the CDR3 is TGTGCCAGTACGGAAACAGGGGGGGATTATAGCAATCAGCCCCAGCATTTT. The whole variable domain, remainder taken from reference TRBV19 and TRBJ1-5, is DGGITQSPKYLFRKEGQNVTLSCEQNLNHDAMYWYRQDPGQGLRLIYYSQIVNDFQKGDIAEGYSVSREKKESFPLTVTSAQKNPTAFYLCASTETGGDYSNQPQHFGDGTRLSIL.

For the CDR3, the DNA is TGTGCCAGTAGTACCCGGGACAGGGGGCGGGATCAGCCCCAGCATTTT. Protein sequence: CASSTRDRGRDQPQHF. V and J are TRBV19 and TRBJ1-5, with TRBD1 matching over 12 bases. CDR3 size: 16 residues. Trimming took 4 bases from V and 5 from J; bases not matched to a gene: 6. The V gene's germline CDR1 is LNHDA and CDR2 SQIVND (reference sequence).

The chain has TRBV10-2 and TRBJ1-5; 8 nucleotides agree with TRBD1. The CDR3 contains 14 residues. Germline CDR1 reads WSHSY; CDR2 reads SAAADI. V shed 3 bases, J shed 6 bases, and the junction held 4 bases outside the gene matches. CDR3 loop: CASSESGGLQPQHF. CDR3 sequence (DNA): TGCGCCAGCAGTGAATCAGGGGGCCTTCAGCCCCAGCATTTT.

This clone occurred a few times. The CDR3 loop reads CASSQDVAGSYNEQFF. The DNA of the CDR3 is TGTGCCAGCAGCCAAGATGTAGCGGGGTCCTACAATGAGCAGTTCTTC. J is TRBJ2-1 and V is TRBV4-2; 8 bases match TRBD2. Germline assignment: CDR1 LGHNA and CDR2 YNFKEQ. J was trimmed by 1 base and V by 0 bases; bases with no gene match: 2. The CDR3 extends over 16 amino acids.

V usage is TRBV19 and J usage is TRBJ2-1; TRBD2 agrees at 7 bases. The germline V gene has CDR1 LNHDA and CDR2 SQIVND (reference sequence). V shed 5 bases, J shed 4 bases, and the junction held 5 bases outside the gene matches. This CDR3 comprises 14 residues. In nucleotides, the CDR3 is TGTGCCAGTAGTGAAGGTAGCGGGTACAATGAGCAGTTCTTC. Protein: CASSEGSGYNEQFF.

The chain employs TRBV4-2 and TRBJ1-5, with D possibly matching TRBD1 (6 bases). The V and J ends lost 3 bases and 4 bases respectively, with 13 bases between them. The CDR3 sequence is 15 residues long. In germline, CDR1 is LGHNA, CDR2 YNFKEQ. The CDR3 loop reads CASSQETGINQPQHF. Written as DNA, the CDR3 is TGTGCCAGCAGCCAGGAGACAGGAATTAATCAGCCCCAGCATTTT.

The sample holds one count of this clone. The chain combines TRBV6-1 with TRBJ1-3; TRBD1 matches at 9 bases. Germline V gives CDR1 MNHNS, CDR2 SASEGT. The CDR3 spans 19 residues. The V gene end was trimmed by 1 base and the J gene end by 0 bases; junction bases not matched to a gene: 10. CDR3 loop: CASSEEGGQGVFSGNTIYF. In DNA form, the CDR3 reads TGTGCCAGCAGTGAAGAGGGGGGACAGGGCGTTTTCTCTGGAAACACCATATATTTT.

The J gene is TRBJ1-1, the V gene TRBV5-1, with D possibly being TRBD1 (6 bases). CDR1 is SGHRS, CDR2 YFSETQ, per germline. The CDR3 has 15 residues. V was clipped by 4 bases and J by 1 base, with 14 bases between them. CDR3 sequence (DNA): TGCGCCAGCAGCGTACAGGGTGGTGCGAACACTGAAGCTTTCTTT. Translation: CASSVQGGANTEAFF.

The chain couples TRBV27 to TRBJ2-3, with D maybe TRBD2 (7 bases). Looked up from germline, CDR1 is MNHEY and CDR2 is SMNVEV (reference sequence). There are 15 residues in the CDR3. The V and J ends lost 5 bases and 4 bases respectively, with 16 bases between them. CDR3 in DNA: TGTGCCAGCAGTCCGCGGGGAGGGGGGGCAGATACGCAGTATTTT. Protein sequence: CASSPRGGGADTQYF.

This clone was detected only once. V is TRBV5-1 and J is TRBJ2-5, with 10 bases fitting TRBD2. Germline V gene lookup returns CDR1 SGHRS and CDR2 YFSETQ. The V segment lost 4 bases and the J segment 4 bases; nucleotides outside the gene matches: 7. The CDR3 runs to 15 residues. CDR3 protein: CASSAGTSVTETQYF. For the CDR3, the DNA is TGCGCCAGCAGCGCGGGGACTAGCGTAACAGAGACCCAGTACTTC. The full variable domain, rest sourced from reference TRBV5-1 and TRBJ2-5, is KAGVTQTPRYLIKTRGQQVTLSCSPISGHRSVSWYQQTPGQGLQFLFEYFSETQRNKGNFPGRFSGRQFSNSRSEMNVSTLELGDSALYLCASSAGTSVTETQYFGPGTRLLVL.

The chain combines TRBV7-2 with TRBJ2-3; perhaps TRBD2 as D (6 bases). Germline CDR1 is SGHTA and CDR2 is FQGNSA. V was cut by 3 bases and J by 2 bases, with 12 bases left in between. This CDR3 is built from 15 residues. Written as DNA, the CDR3 is TGTGCCAGCAGCTTCCCTCGGGGGATCACAGATACGCAGTATTTT. It yields the protein CASSFPRGITDTQYF.